The clone carrying this T cell receptor (beta chain) has only one observation. The sample comes from a study of control samples from healthy donors and cancer patients. Data came from immunoSEQ multiplex PCR; TCRdb stores just in-frame clones and leaves some out. This table holds about 80,000 clones, approximately 82% found once. Material: PBMCs. This TCR derives from a man in his 60s with head and neck cancer.

The CDR3 here is CASSYSVADTQYF. CDR3 nucleotide sequence: TGTGCCAGCAGTTACTCAGTTGCGGATACGCAGTATTTT. The chain uses TRBV6-5 and TRBJ2-3; unclear D gene. Germline CDR1 reads MNHEY; CDR2 reads SVGAGI. CDR3 length: 13 amino acids. Trimming shortened V by 0 bases and J by 6 bases, and 7 bases separated the two germline ends.